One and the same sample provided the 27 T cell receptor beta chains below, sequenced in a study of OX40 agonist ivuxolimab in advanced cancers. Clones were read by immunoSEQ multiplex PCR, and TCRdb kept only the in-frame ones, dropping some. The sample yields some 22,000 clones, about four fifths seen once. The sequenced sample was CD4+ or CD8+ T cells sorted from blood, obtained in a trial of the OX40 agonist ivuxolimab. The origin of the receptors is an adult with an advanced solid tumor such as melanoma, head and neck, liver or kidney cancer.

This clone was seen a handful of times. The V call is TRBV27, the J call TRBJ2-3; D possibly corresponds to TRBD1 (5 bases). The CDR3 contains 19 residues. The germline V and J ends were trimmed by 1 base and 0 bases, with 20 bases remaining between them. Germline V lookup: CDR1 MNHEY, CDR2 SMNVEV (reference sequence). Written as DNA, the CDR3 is TGTGCCAGCAGTTTATTGCAGGGTGGAATTTTTCCTAGCACAGATACGCAGTATTTT. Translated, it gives CASSLLQGGIFPSTDTQYF.

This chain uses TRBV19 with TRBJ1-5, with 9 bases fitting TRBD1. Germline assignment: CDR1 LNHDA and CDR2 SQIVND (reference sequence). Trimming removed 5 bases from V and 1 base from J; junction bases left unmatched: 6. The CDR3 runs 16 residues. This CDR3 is CASSEIQGASNQPQHF. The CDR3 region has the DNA TGTGCCAGTAGTGAGATACAGGGGGCGAGCAATCAGCCCCAGCATTTT.

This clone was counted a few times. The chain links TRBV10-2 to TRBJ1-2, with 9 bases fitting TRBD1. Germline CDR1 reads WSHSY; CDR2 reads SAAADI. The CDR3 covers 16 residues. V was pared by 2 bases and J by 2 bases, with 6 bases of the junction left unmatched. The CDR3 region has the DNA TGCGCCAGCAGTGAGAGGGGGACAGGGTTGAACTATGGCTACACCTTC. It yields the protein CASSERGTGLNYGYTF.

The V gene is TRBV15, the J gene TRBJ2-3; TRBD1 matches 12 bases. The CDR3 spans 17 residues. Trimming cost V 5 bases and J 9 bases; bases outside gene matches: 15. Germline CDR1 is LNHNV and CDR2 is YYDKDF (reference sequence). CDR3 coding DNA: TGTGCCACCAGCTGGGACAGGGGGCCCCAGGGCGCGAAAACGCAGTATTTT. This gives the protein CATSWDRGPQGAKTQYF. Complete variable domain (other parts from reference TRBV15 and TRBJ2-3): DAMVIQNPRYQVTQFGKPVTLSCSQTLNHNVMYWYQQKSSQAPKLLFHYYDKDFNNEADTPDNFQSRRPNTSFCFLDIRSPGLGDTAMYLCATSWDRGPQGAKTQYFGPGTRLTVL.

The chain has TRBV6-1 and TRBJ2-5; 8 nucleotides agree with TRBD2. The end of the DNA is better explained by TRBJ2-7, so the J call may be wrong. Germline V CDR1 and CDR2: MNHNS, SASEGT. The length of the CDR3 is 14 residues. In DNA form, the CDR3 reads TGTGCCAGCAGTGTGCCCAGCGGGAGTTTCGAGCAGTACTTC. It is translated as CASSVPSGSFEQYF.

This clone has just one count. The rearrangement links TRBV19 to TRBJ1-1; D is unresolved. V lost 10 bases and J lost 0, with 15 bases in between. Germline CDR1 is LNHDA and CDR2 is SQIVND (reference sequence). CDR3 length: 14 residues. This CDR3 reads CATFSRHLNTEAFF. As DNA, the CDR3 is TGTGCCACTTTCAGTAGACACCTGAACACTGAAGCTTTCTTT.

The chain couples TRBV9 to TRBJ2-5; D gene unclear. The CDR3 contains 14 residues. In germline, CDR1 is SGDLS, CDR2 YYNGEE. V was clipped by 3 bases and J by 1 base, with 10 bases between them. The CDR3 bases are TGTGCCAGCAGCGGGACGCGCTTCCAAGAGACCCAGTACTTC. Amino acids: CASSGTRFQETQYF.

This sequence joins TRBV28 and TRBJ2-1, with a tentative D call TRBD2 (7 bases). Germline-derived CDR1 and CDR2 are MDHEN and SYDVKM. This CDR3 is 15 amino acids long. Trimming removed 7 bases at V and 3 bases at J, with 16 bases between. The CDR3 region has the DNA TGTGCCAGCACCATGAGGGGGGGCAGCTACAATGAGCAGTTCTTC. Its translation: CASTMRGGSYNEQFF.

CDR3 sequence: CASSEARTGGYEQYF. For the CDR3, the DNA is TGTGCCAGCAGTGAAGCGAGGACAGGGGGCTACGAGCAGTACTTC. This chain uses TRBV6-1 with TRBJ2-7, with 10 bases matching TRBD1. The V segment lost 0 bases and the J segment 3 bases; nucleotides outside the gene matches: 2. The CDR3 is made up of 15 amino acids. Germline loops: CDR1 MNHNS, CDR2 SASEGT.

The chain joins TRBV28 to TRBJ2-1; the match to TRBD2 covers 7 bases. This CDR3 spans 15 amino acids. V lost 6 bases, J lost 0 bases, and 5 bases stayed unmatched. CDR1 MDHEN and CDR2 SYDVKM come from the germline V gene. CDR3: CASRRRTSSYNEQFF. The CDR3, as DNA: TGTGCCAGCAGGCGACGGACTAGCTCCTACAATGAGCAGTTCTTC.

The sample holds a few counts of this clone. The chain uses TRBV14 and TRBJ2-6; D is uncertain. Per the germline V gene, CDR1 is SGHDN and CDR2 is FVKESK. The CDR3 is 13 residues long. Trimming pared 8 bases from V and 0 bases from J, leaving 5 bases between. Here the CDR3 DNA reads TGTGCCAGCGCTAACTCTGGGGCCAACGTCCTGACTTTC. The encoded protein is CASANSGANVLTF.

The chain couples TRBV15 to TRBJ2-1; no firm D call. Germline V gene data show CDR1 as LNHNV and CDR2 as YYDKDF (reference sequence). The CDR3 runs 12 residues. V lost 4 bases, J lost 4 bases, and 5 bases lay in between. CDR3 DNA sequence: TGTGCCACCAGCAACCGGTACAATGAGCAGTTCTTC. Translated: CATSNRYNEQFF.

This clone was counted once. CDR3 DNA sequence: TGTGCCAGCAGTCGGGAGGCCTTGGGCAATCAGCCCCAGCATTTT. This encodes CASSREALGNQPQHF. V gene TRBV7-2 combines with J gene TRBJ1-5; D is uncertain. Trimming pared 6 bases from V and 2 bases from J, leaving 14 bases between. Looked up from germline, CDR1 is SGHTA and CDR2 is FQGNSA. CDR3 length: 15 amino acids.

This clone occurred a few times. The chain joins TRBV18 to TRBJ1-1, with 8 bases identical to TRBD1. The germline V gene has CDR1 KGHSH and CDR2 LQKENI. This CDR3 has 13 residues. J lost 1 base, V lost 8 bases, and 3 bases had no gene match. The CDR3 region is CASKTGENTEAFF. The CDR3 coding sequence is TGTGCCAGCAAGACAGGGGAGAACACTGAAGCTTTCTTT.

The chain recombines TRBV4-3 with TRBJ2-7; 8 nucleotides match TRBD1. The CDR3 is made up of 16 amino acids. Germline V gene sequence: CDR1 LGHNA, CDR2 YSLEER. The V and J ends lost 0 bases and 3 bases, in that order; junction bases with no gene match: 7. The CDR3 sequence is CASSQDMDREGYEQYF. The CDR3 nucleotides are TGCGCCAGCAGCCAAGATATGGACAGGGAAGGCTACGAGCAGTACTTC.

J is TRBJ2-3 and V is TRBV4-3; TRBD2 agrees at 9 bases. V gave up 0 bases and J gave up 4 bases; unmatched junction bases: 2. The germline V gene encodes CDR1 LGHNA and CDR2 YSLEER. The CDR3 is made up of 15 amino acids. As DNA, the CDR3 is TGCGCCAGCAGCCAAGATCGCGGGGGGGCAGATACGCAGTATTTT. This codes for CASSQDRGGADTQYF.

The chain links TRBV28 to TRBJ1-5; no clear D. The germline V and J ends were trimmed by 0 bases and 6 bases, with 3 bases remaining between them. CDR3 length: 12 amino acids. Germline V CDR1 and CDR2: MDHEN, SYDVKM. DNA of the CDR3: TGTGCCAGCAGTTTATGGAGTCAGCCCCAGCATTTT. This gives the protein CASSLWSQPQHF.

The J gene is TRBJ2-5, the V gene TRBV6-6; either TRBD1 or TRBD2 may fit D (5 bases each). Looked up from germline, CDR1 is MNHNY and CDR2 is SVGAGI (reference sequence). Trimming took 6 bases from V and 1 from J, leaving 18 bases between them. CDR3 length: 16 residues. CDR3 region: CASRKARDGIQETQYF. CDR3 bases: TGTGCCAGCAGAAAAGCCCGGGACGGCATCCAAGAGACCCAGTACTTC.

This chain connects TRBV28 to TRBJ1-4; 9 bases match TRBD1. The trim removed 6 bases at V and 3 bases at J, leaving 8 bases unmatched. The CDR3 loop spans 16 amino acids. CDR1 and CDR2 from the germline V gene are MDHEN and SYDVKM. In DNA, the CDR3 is TGTGCCAGCAGCCCGGGACAGGGCTGGTCTAATGAAAAACTGTTTTTT. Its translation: CASSPGQGWSNEKLFF.

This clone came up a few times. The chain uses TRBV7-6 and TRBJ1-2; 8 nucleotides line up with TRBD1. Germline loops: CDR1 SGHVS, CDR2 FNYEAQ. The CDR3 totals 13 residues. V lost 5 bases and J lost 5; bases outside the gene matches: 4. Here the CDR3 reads CASSAGGAYGYTF. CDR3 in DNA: TGTGCCAGCAGCGCAGGGGGCGCTTATGGCTACACCTTC.

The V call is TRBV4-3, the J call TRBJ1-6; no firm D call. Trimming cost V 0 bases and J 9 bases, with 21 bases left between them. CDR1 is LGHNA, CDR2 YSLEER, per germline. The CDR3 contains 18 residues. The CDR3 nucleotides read TGCGCCAGCAGCCAAGATAGAGGAAGGCCGGGGAGGAGTTCACCCCTCCACTTT. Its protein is CASSQDRGRPGRSSPLHF.

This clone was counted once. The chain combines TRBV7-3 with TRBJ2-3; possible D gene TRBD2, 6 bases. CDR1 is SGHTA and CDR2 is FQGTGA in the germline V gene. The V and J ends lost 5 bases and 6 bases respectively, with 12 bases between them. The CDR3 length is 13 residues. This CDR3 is CASSLGTRDTQYF. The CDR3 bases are TGTGCCAGCAGCCTAGGGACTCGGGATACGCAGTATTTT.

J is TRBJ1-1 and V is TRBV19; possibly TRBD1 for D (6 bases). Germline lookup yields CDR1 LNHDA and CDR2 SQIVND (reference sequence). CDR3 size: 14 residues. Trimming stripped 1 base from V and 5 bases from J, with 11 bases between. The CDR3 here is CASSIGGGRTEAFF. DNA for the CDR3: TGTGCCAGTAGTATAGGCGGGGGCAGAACTGAAGCTTTCTTT.

CDR3 DNA sequence: TGTGCCAGCAACCCAGCAGGGTTGGATGAGCAGTTCTTC. Its translation is CASNPAGLDEQFF. V is TRBV28 and J is TRBJ2-1, with D maybe TRBD1 (5 bases). The CDR3 totals 13 residues. Trimming stripped 7 bases from V and 8 bases from J, with 15 bases between. Germline V gene data show CDR1 as MDHEN and CDR2 as SYDVKM.

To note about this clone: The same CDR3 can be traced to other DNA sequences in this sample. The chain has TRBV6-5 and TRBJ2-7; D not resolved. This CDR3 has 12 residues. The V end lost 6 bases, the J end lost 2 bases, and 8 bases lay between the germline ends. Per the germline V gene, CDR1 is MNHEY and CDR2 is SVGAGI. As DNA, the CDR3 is TGTGCCAGCAGCTCGCAGACCTACGAGCAGTACTTC. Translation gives CASSSQTYEQYF.

CDR3 in DNA: TGTGCCAGCAGTTACCGCTATCCCACAGATACGCAGTATTTT. Protein product: CASSYRYPTDTQYF. The chain recombines TRBV6-6 with TRBJ2-3; D remains ambiguous. Per germline, CDR1 MNHNY and CDR2 SVGAGI (reference sequence). V was clipped by 2 bases and J by 2 bases, with 8 bases between them. CDR3 length: 14 amino acids.

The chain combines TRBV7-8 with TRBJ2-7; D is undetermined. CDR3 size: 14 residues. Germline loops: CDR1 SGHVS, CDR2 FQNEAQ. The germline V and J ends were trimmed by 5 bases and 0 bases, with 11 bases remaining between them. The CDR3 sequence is CASSPQEPSYEQYF. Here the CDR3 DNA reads TGTGCCAGCAGCCCTCAGGAGCCCTCCTACGAGCAGTACTTC.